The present T cell receptor (beta chain) was sequenced within a study of blood T cell repertoires in COVID-19. Study overall: The United States, Italy and Spain were the sources of the acute and convalescent COVID-19 samples.

The authors' processing: Estimation of nucleated cell counts relied on the amplification of reference gene primers. Only in-frame clones appear in the TCRdb table, and some are missing; sequencing was by immunoSEQ multiplex PCR. The DNA was the basis for D and trimming; V, J and clone size are from that table. Among 100,000 to 150,000 clones, 75% to 85% were seen once, and the ten largest hold approximately 35%. Between the trimmed V and J ends, which lost 1 base and 4 bases, there was a span of 7 bases. In germline, CDR1 is SGHRS, CDR2 YFSETQ. The CDR3 totals 13 residues. The chain uses TRBV5-1 and TRBJ2-3; D unresolved. The receptor's source is a man aged 35-49 years with active or convalescent COVID-19. The sample comprised peripheral blood. The CDR3 nucleotides read TGCGCCAGCAGCTTGATGGCCTCAGATACGCAGTATTTT. Translated, it gives CASSLMASDTQYF.